The 15 T cell receptor beta chains below all came from one sample that was sequenced in a study of radiation and T cells in renal cell carcinoma. The time point here: baseline pretreatment blood. The treatment is: 15 Gy SBRT to primary tumor, nephrectomy 4 weeks later. Sequencing used immunoSEQ multiplex PCR; TCRdb keeps in-frame clones, though not all of them. The top ten hold 7.3% of the sample, which has about 59,000 clones, approximately 80% seen once. Material: blood, obtained from a patient whose treatment included radiotherapy and nephrectomy. The origin of the receptors is a man aged 55 to 70 with renal cell carcinoma.

The rearrangement links TRBV7-9 to TRBJ1-1, with unresolved D. The CDR3 extends over 14 amino acids. Trimming cost V 4 bases and J 5 bases, with 14 bases left between them. Germline CDR1 is SEHNR and CDR2 is FQNEAQ (reference sequence). The CDR3 region has the DNA TGTGCCAGCAGCTCCGTTCAGTCGTTAACTGAAGCTTTCTTT. This codes for CASSSVQSLTEAFF.

The V gene is TRBV15, the J gene TRBJ2-2; TRBD2 agrees at 8 bases. The CDR3 is 16 residues long. Trimming took 3 bases from V and 4 from J; bases not matched to a gene: 7. Germline assignment: CDR1 LNHNV and CDR2 YYDKDF (reference sequence). CDR3 protein: CATSRPTSELTGELFF. CDR3 sequence (DNA): TGTGCCACCAGCAGGCCGACTAGCGAACTCACCGGGGAGCTGTTTTTT. Drawing the rest from reference TRBV15 and TRBJ2-2, the complete variable domain is DAMVIQNPRYQVTQFGKPVTLSCSQTLNHNVMYWYQQKSSQAPKLLFHYYDKDFNNEADTPDNFQSRRPNTSFCFLDIRSPGLGDTAMYLCATSRPTSELTGELFFGEGSRLTVL.

This rearrangement joins TRBV9 to TRBJ2-1; D remains ambiguous. The CDR3 covers 15 residues. Per germline, CDR1 SGDLS and CDR2 YYNGEE. V gave up 0 bases and J gave up 0 bases, with 7 bases separating them. For the CDR3, the DNA is TGTGCCAGCAGCGTAGGAGTGAGCTCCTACAATGAGCAGTTCTTC. This sequence encodes CASSVGVSSYNEQFF.

The genes are TRBV10-3 and TRBJ2-5; possibly TRBD2 for D (6 bases). This CDR3 contains 15 residues. Trimming stripped 10 bases from V and 5 bases from J, with 23 bases between. Germline V CDR1 and CDR2: ENHRY, SYGVKD. CDR3 DNA sequence: TGTGCCACCGCGGATAGCGGAGATGAGGGTGAGACCCAGTACTTC. Translating it yields CATADSGDEGETQYF.

The V and J genes are TRBV5-6 and TRBJ2-3; D is possibly TRBD2 (5 bases). CDR3 length equals 16 residues. The germline V gene encodes CDR1 SGHDT and CDR2 YYEEEE. Trimming took 1 base from V and 2 from J, leaving 14 bases between them. The CDR3 sequence is CASSLRSGPLTDTQYF. The CDR3, as DNA: TGTGCCAGCAGCTTGCGGAGCGGCCCACTCACAGATACGCAGTATTTT.

This clone was seen just once. This chain links TRBV7-2 with TRBJ2-5; the match to TRBD2 covers 8 bases. V dropped 1 base and J dropped 7; count of bases not matched to a gene: 5. Germline lookup yields CDR1 SGHTA and CDR2 FQGNSA. This CDR3 has 14 residues. The CDR3 DNA is TGTGCCAGCAGCTTAGACGGGGGGGCGGGGACCCAGTACTTC. Encoded protein: CASSLDGGAGTQYF.

The rearrangement links TRBV7-9 to TRBJ2-1, with a weak D call TRBD2 (8 bases). Germline values: CDR1 SEHNR, CDR2 FQNEAQ (reference sequence). This CDR3 contains 16 residues. The ends were cut back, 5 bases at V and 6 bases at J, with 20 bases in the middle. The CDR3 region is CASSPGGLVSSNEQFF. As DNA, the CDR3 is TGTGCCAGCAGCCCAGGGGGACTAGTTTCGTCCAATGAGCAGTTCTTC.

The rearrangement uses TRBV19 and TRBJ2-4, with TRBD1 matching over 9 bases. The V gene's germline CDR1 is LNHDA and CDR2 SQIVND (reference sequence). The CDR3 covers 17 residues. V was pared by 4 bases and J by 2 bases, with 9 bases of the junction left unmatched. The CDR3 spells CASSNRGTGRTKNIQYF. The CDR3 DNA is TGTGCCAGTAGTAATCGGGGGACAGGGCGAACCAAAAACATTCAGTACTTC.

This chain links TRBV6-1 with TRBJ2-7; 9 bases match TRBD1. The CDR3 length is 13 residues. Germline V lookup: CDR1 MNHNS, CDR2 SASEGT. The ends lost 6 bases at V and 4 bases at J; junction bases unmatched: 4. The CDR3 protein is CASSRDRAYEQYV. The CDR3 bases are TGTGCCAGCAGCCGGGACAGGGCGTACGAGCAGTACGTC.

V and J are TRBV4-3 and TRBJ2-3; maybe TRBD2 (6 bases). Germline values: CDR1 LGHNA, CDR2 YSLEER. Trimming removed 0 bases at V and 4 bases at J, with 11 bases between. CDR3 length: 15 amino acids. The CDR3 coding sequence is TGCGCCAGCAGCCAAGATGTAGCGGTTGCAGATACGCAGTATTTT. Protein product: CASSQDVAVADTQYF.

The V call is TRBV6-5, the J call TRBJ2-7, with 9 bases matching TRBD1. The CDR3 contains 15 residues. Germline assignment: CDR1 MNHEY and CDR2 SVGAGI. V shed 5 bases and J 1 base; nucleotides not matched to a gene: 6. The CDR3 DNA is TGTGCCAGCAGTCGGGACAGGGATCGGTCCTACGAGCAGTACTTC. Translation gives CASSRDRDRSYEQYF.

The rearrangement links TRBV7-2 to TRBJ2-5; 7 bases fit TRBD2. The V gene end was trimmed by 6 bases and the J gene end by 5 bases; junction bases not matched to a gene: 6. The germline V gene has CDR1 SGHTA and CDR2 FQGNSA. This CDR3 contains 13 residues. As DNA, the CDR3 is TGTGCCAGCAGGCCCGGGGGAGGGGAGACCCAGTACTTC. Translating gives CASRPGGGETQYF.

The chain couples TRBV6-6 to TRBJ1-2; 12 bases fit TRBD1. Trimming at V came to 5 bases and at J to 8 bases, leaving 6 bases not matched to a gene. The germline gives CDR1 MNHNY, CDR2 SVGAGI (reference sequence). The CDR3 totals 14 residues. The CDR3 coding sequence is TGTGCCAGCAGTATGGGGGACAGGGGGCGCGGCTACACCTTC. It yields the protein CASSMGDRGRGYTF.

J is TRBJ2-5 and V is TRBV7-2, with D possibly matching TRBD2 (5 bases). CDR1 and CDR2 (germline): SGHTA, FQGNSA. Trimming removed 1 base at V and 0 bases at J, with 6 bases between. This CDR3 region has 14 residues. CDR3 in amino acids: CASSLERYQETQYF. The DNA of the CDR3 is TGTGCCAGCAGCTTAGAGCGGTACCAAGAGACCCAGTACTTC.

This clone has only one observation. The genes are TRBV7-9 and TRBJ2-7; TRBD1 matches at 10 bases. CDR3 size: 17 residues. CDR1 and CDR2 (germline): SEHNR, FQNEAQ (reference sequence). The V and J ends lost 3 bases and 2 bases, in that order; junction bases with no gene match: 10. The CDR3 spells CASSFYAGTGVPYEQYF. DNA of the CDR3: TGTGCCAGCAGCTTCTACGCCGGGACAGGGGTCCCCTACGAGCAGTACTTC.